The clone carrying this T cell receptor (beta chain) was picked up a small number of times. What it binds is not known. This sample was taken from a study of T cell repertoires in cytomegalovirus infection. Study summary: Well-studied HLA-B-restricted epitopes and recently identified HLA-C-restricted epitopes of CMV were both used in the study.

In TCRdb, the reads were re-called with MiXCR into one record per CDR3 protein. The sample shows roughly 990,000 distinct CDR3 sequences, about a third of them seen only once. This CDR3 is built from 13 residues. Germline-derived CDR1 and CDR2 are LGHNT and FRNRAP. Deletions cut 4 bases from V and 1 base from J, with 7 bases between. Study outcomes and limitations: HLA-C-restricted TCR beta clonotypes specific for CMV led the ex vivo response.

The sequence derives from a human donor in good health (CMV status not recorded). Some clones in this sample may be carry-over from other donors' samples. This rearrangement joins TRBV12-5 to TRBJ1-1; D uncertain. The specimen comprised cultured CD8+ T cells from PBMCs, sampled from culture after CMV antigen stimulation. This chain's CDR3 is CASGSGGNTEAFF. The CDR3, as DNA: TGTGCTAGTGGTTCCGGAGGGAACACTGAAGCTTTCTTT. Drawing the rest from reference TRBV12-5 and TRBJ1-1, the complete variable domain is DARVTQTPRHKVTEMGQEVTMRCQPILGHNTVFWYRQTMMQGLELLAYFRNRAPLDDSGMPKDRFSAEMPDATLATLKIQPSEPRDSAVYFCASGSGGNTEAFFGQGTRLTVV.